This T cell receptor beta chain was obtained from a study of CD8+ T cells in alopecia areata. Background on the study: Patients received oral tofacitinib, 5 to 10 mg twice daily, for moderate-to-severe alopecia areata. Overall study findings and caveats: Many expanded lesional clones persisted in scalp and blood during tofacitinib.

In each case, RNA was isolated and then reverse transcribed into cDNA as the sequencing template. Measured with immunoSEQ multiplex PCR; TCRdb has only the in-frame clones, and not every one. Here the sample spans 150,000 to 200,000 clones, less than 75% being singletons. The CDR3 contains 13 residues. Germline V gives CDR1 KGHSH, CDR2 LQKENI. The V end lost 2 bases, the J end lost 3 bases, and 4 bases lay between the germline ends. As to treatment: oral pan-JAK inhibitor, 5-10 mg twice daily. Peripheral blood and lesional scalp punch biopsies came from alopecia areata patients. Starting from PBMCs, sorting isolated CD4+ and CD8+ T cells. Concerning this clone: What it binds is not known.

The specimen was CD4+ T cells sorted from blood, collected between weeks 55 and 65, from a patient treated with tofacitinib. This sequence was found in a human donor with alopecia areata. The V call is TRBV18, the J call TRBJ2-2, with no clear D. This CDR3 is CASSPTDTGELFF. The CDR3 nucleotides are TGTGCCAGCTCACCAACAGACACCGGGGAGCTGTTTTTT.